Following are 14 T cell receptor beta chains from one sample sequenced in a study of OX40 agonist ivuxolimab in advanced cancers. Profiled with immunoSEQ multiplex PCR; TCRdb holds only in-frame clones, not every one. This repertoire shows just over 95,000 clones, around 89% found once; its top ten account for approximately 0.16%. The sequenced sample was CD4+ or CD8+ T cells sorted from blood, obtained in a trial of the OX40 agonist ivuxolimab. Every receptor here comes from an adult with an advanced solid tumor such as melanoma, head and neck, liver or kidney cancer.

V usage is TRBV4-1 and J usage is TRBJ1-1; D gene unclear. Trimming cost V 7 bases and J 4 bases, with 16 bases left between them. CDR1 is MGHRA and CDR2 is YSYEKL in the germline V gene. The length of the CDR3 is 14 residues. The CDR3 sequence is CASTEGPSSTEAFF. Here the CDR3 DNA reads TGCGCCAGCACCGAGGGCCCCAGCAGCACTGAAGCTTTCTTT.

The CDR3 loop reads CAWSPGGIFMNTEAFF. DNA for the CDR3: TGTGCCTGGAGTCCTGGGGGAATCTTTATGAACACTGAAGCTTTCTTT. V usage is TRBV30 and J usage is TRBJ1-1; D may be TRBD1 (5 bases). CDR1 is GTSNPN, CDR2 SVGIG, per germline (reference sequence). This CDR3 spans 16 amino acids. Trimming removed 2 bases at V and 0 bases at J, with 16 bases between.

V is TRBV10-3 and J is TRBJ2-2; maybe TRBD1 (6 bases). The CDR3 length is 16 residues. V was cut by 6 bases and J by 0 bases, with 14 bases left in between. Germline CDR1 and CDR2: ENHRY and SYGVKD. DNA for the CDR3: TGTGCCATCAGCAAGACAGGCCTCACGAACACCGGGGAGCTGTTTTTT. As protein: CAISKTGLTNTGELFF.

V usage is TRBV5-1 and J usage is TRBJ1-3, with TRBD1 as a possible D gene (5 bases). Looked up from germline, CDR1 is SGHRS and CDR2 is YFSETQ. The CDR3 totals 17 residues. Between the trimmed V and J ends, which lost 0 bases and 3 bases, there was a span of 16 bases. The CDR3 reads CASSLGPTVPNGNTIYF. The CDR3 DNA sequence: TGCGCCAGCAGCTTGGGTCCGACAGTCCCAAATGGAAACACCATATATTTT.

V and J are TRBV19 and TRBJ1-5, with 8 nucleotides matching TRBD1. Trimming at V came to 3 bases and at J to 1 base, leaving 8 bases not matched to a gene. This CDR3 comprises 17 residues. Germline V CDR1 and CDR2: LNHDA, SQIVND (reference sequence). This CDR3 reads CASSIYRGLGSNQPQHF. For the CDR3, the DNA is TGTGCCAGTAGTATCTACAGGGGGTTGGGGAGCAATCAGCCCCAGCATTTT.

The chain uses TRBV2 and TRBJ2-5; 8 nucleotides align to TRBD1. Germline-derived CDR1 and CDR2 are SNHLY and FYNNEI. V gave up 6 bases and J gave up 5 bases; unmatched junction bases: 11. The CDR3 is 15 residues long. Written as DNA, the CDR3 is TGTGCCAGCAGAAAACAGGGGGTAGTTACGGAGACCCAGTACTTC. It specifies CASRKQGVVTETQYF.

This chain uses TRBV5-4 with TRBJ2-3; D is ambiguous. Trimming pared 0 bases from V and 0 bases from J, leaving 11 bases between. The CDR3 extends over 16 amino acids. Looked up from germline, CDR1 is SGHNT and CDR2 is YYREEE (reference sequence). For the CDR3, the DNA is TGTGCCAGCAGCTTGGGGACGAGATCTAGCACAGATACGCAGTATTTT. This codes for CASSLGTRSSTDTQYF.

The CDR3 DNA reads TGTGCCACCAGCAGGCGCGGGCTGAATCAGCCCCAGCATTTT. Its protein product is CATSRRGLNQPQHF. The chain couples TRBV15 to TRBJ1-5; D not certain. The germline V and J ends were trimmed by 3 bases and 4 bases, with 10 bases remaining between them. Looked up from germline, CDR1 is LNHNV and CDR2 is YYDKDF (reference sequence). The CDR3 extends over 14 amino acids. Filled out from reference TRBV15 and TRBJ1-5, the complete variable domain reads DAMVIQNPRYQVTQFGKPVTLSCSQTLNHNVMYWYQQKSSQAPKLLFHYYDKDFNNEADTPDNFQSRRPNTSFCFLDIRSPGLGDTAMYLCATSRRGLNQPQHFGDGTRLSIL.

This chain connects TRBV7-2 to TRBJ2-7; the D call may be TRBD1 or TRBD2 (5 bases each). Germline assignment: CDR1 SGHTA and CDR2 FQGNSA. V was clipped by 4 bases and J by 2 bases, with 12 bases between them. The CDR3 extends over 14 amino acids. CDR3 protein: CASSYSRGPYEQYF. The CDR3 region has the DNA TGTGCCAGCAGCTATTCCCGGGGCCCCTACGAGCAGTACTTC.

The chain has TRBV5-1 and TRBJ2-5; 7 bases map to TRBD1. CDR3 length equals 14 residues. The junction had 9 bases not matched to a gene; V was cut back by 3 bases and J by 7 bases. Germline lookup yields CDR1 SGHRS and CDR2 YFSETQ. CDR3 loop: CASSSDRAWGTQYF. The DNA for the CDR3 is TGCGCCAGCAGCTCCGACAGGGCATGGGGGACCCAGTACTTC.

This chain uses TRBV27 with TRBJ2-7; 10 bases line up with TRBD1. J gave up 5 bases and V 0 bases, and 7 bases lay outside the gene matches. The CDR3 length is 16 residues. Germline V gives CDR1 MNHEY, CDR2 SMNVEV (reference sequence). The CDR3 reads CASSLSAGTGVNEQYF. As DNA, the CDR3 is TGTGCCAGCAGTTTATCCGCCGGGACAGGGGTCAACGAGCAGTACTTC.

The rearrangement joins TRBV2 to TRBJ1-1; 7 nucleotides align to TRBD1. J gave up 6 bases and V 2 bases, and 6 bases lay outside the gene matches. The CDR3 runs to 14 residues. The germline gives CDR1 SNHLY, CDR2 FYNNEI. In DNA form, the CDR3 reads TGTGCCAGCAGTGAATTGACCGGGACAGCTGAAGCTTTCTTT. Amino acids: CASSELTGTAEAFF.

For the CDR3, the DNA is TGTGCCACCAAACTTCCGGGTGGCAATGAGCAGTTCTTC. Translated: CATKLPGGNEQFF. V and J are TRBV6-1 and TRBJ2-1; D ambiguous. Per germline, CDR1 MNHNS and CDR2 SASEGT. The CDR3 extends over 13 amino acids. V was clipped by 10 bases and J by 6 bases, with 16 bases between them.

The chain has TRBV2 and TRBJ2-5; D gene uncertain. CDR1 is SNHLY, CDR2 FYNNEI, per germline. This CDR3 has 12 amino acids. V was shortened by 2 bases and J by 2 bases, with 3 bases between the two germline ends. CDR3 DNA: TGTGCCAGCAGTGAAACTCAAGAGACCCAGTACTTC. As protein: CASSETQETQYF.